These T cell receptor beta chains were read from a single sample in a study of cytomegalovirus exposure and HLA in healthy donors. This table comes from immunoSEQ multiplex PCR, and its TCRdb copy is limited to in-frame clones, with some not included. The sample has about 210,000 clones; 82% are singletons. Source material: PBMCs. The receptors were sampled from a man aged 35 to 55 in good health and CMV-seropositive. Each CDR3 is given with its conserved first and last residue. A D gene is named only where the DNA matches it firmly. Expanded clones get a size class; other rows say once, few or many, or leave the size out.

clone_size d_call j_call cdr3_length v_call cdr3_nt cdr3_aa
NA TRBD2 TRBJ2-5 19 TRBV18 TGTGCCAGCTCACCACTGCCCAGCGGGAGGTCGGGGTACCAAGAGACCCAGTACTTC CASSPLPSGRSGYQETQYF
NA TRBD2 TRBJ2-1 18 TRBV6-4 TGTGCCAGCAGTGACCGCCTAGCGGGAGATTTGTCCTACAATGAGCAGTTCTTC CASSDRLAGDLSYNEQFF
NA TRBD1 TRBJ2-1 15 TRBV5-1 TGCGCCAGCAGCGGGGGACAGAGCTCCTACAATGAGCAGTTCTTC CASSGGQSSYNEQFF
NA NA TRBJ2-7 13 TRBV5-1 TGCGCCAGCAGCTTGACAGGGAACTACGAGCAGTACTTC CASSLTGNYEQYF
NA TRBD1 TRBJ1-1 15 TRBV7-3 TGTGCCAGCAGCTTAACCGGGACAGGGGACCCTGAAGCTTTCTTT CASSLTGTGDPEAFF
NA NA TRBJ1-2 15 TRBV5-1 TGCGCCAGCAGCTTGGTGTCCGGGACATACTATGGCTACACCTTC CASSLVSGTYYGYTF
few NA TRBJ1-1 15 TRBV7-2 TGTGCCAGCAGCCGTGGCGGGGTACCGAACACTGAAGCTTTCTTT CASSRGGVPNTEAFF
NA NA TRBJ1-5 15 TRBV19 TGTGCCAGTAGTATAGCAGGGATCGGTAATCAGCCCCAGCATTTT CASSIAGIGNQPQHF
NA NA TRBJ2-1 15 TRBV30 TGTGCCTGGAGCGCGGCCAGGGGATCCTACAATGAGCAGTTCTTC CAWSAARGSYNEQFF
NA TRBD1 TRBJ2-1 16 TRBV18 TGTGCCAGCTCACCCCCCGGGACAGGGTGGGACAATGAGCAGTTCTTC CASSPPGTGWDNEQFF
NA NA TRBJ2-4 13 TRBV27 TGTGCCAGCAGCCAAATTAGTGGAGCCCGGGAGTACTTC CASSQISGAREYF
once TRBD1 TRBJ2-3 14 TRBV19 TGTGCCACCAACGACAGGGCCGCCACAGATACGCAGTATTTT CATNDRAATDTQYF
once NA TRBJ2-3 15 TRBV9 TGTGCCAGCACTCAGGGCCGGGCACCCACAGATACGCAGTATTTT CASTQGRAPTDTQYF
NA TRBD1 TRBJ2-4 13 TRBV7-2 TGTGCCAGCAGCATCGGGACAGCAGACATTCAGTACTTC CASSIGTADIQYF
NA NA TRBJ1-2 15 TRBV9 TGTGCCAGCAGCGTAGATTGGGGGCTAGGGGATGGCTACACCTTC CASSVDWGLGDGYTF
once TRBD2 TRBJ2-5 15 TRBV14 TGTGCCAGCAGTACGCTAGCGGGAGGAGGAGAGACCCAGTACTTC CASSTLAGGGETQYF
NA NA TRBJ2-7 15 TRBV11-2 TGTGCCAGCAGCTTAGTCGGGATTGGGGACTACGAGCAGTACTTC CASSLVGIGDYEQYF
NA NA TRBJ2-7 14 TRBV5-4 TGTGCCAGCAGCTTGGGACAGGTCCCCTACGAGCAGTACTTC CASSLGQVPYEQYF
NA NA TRBJ2-7 14 TRBV5-4 TGTGCCAGCAGCTTGGCAGGGGCCGCCTACGAGCAGTACTTC CASSLAGAAYEQYF
NA TRBD2 TRBJ2-5 16 TRBV15 TGTGCCACCAGCCTCGGACTAGCGGGAGCCGGAGAGACCCAGTACTTC CATSLGLAGAGETQYF
NA NA TRBJ2-1 16 TRBV14 TGTGCCAGCAGCCAAGATTATTACTCACCCTACAATGAGCAGTTCTTC CASSQDYYSPYNEQFF
NA TRBD2 TRBJ2-1 15 TRBV30 TGTGCCTGGAGTGAAACTAGCGGGAGATTTAGTGAGCAGTTCTTC CAWSETSGRFSEQFF
NA TRBD1 TRBJ1-4 19 TRBV5-8 TGTGCCAGCAGCTTCCGGAAAGTACAGGGGCCGGCAACTAATGAAAAACTGTTTTTT CASSFRKVQGPATNEKLFF
NA NA TRBJ2-7 18 TRBV18 TGTGCCAGCTCATTCAAGAGCAGGGGAGGGGAGGTGAGGAACGAGCAGTACTTC CASSFKSRGGEVRNEQYF
NA NA TRBJ2-4 14 TRBV21-1 TGTGCCAGCGAAAGACGGGGAGGGAAAAACATTCAGTACTTC CASERRGGKNIQYF
NA NA TRBJ2-2 17 TRBV7-9 TGTGCCAGCAGCGCCGGAGGGGGGACAGCGAACACCGGGGAGCTGTTTTTT CASSAGGGTANTGELFF
once TRBD1 TRBJ1-2 17 TRBV6-1 TGTGCCAGCAGTGACCCACACAGGGGGAAAGGGTACTATGGCTACACCTTC CASSDPHRGKGYYGYTF
NA TRBD1 TRBJ1-2 15 TRBV14 TGTGCCAGCAGCCTTGGACAGGGGAGATTTAATGGCTACACCTTC CASSLGQGRFNGYTF
NA NA TRBJ2-7 12 TRBV6-1 TGTGCCAGCAGTGAGGCGGTAAACGAGCAGTACTTC CASSEAVNEQYF
NA NA TRBJ2-3 18 TRBV27 TGTGCCAGCAGCCTTGGAGGCCCGTGGAGGTTTAGCACAGATACGCAGTATTTT CASSLGGPWRFSTDTQYF
NA NA TRBJ2-3 12 TRBV5-1 TGCGCCAGCAGCTGGAGGGCAGATACGCAGTATTTT CASSWRADTQYF
NA NA TRBJ1-5 13 TRBV7-9 TGTGCCAGCAGCTTAGAGCTCAATCAGCCCCAGCATTTT CASSLELNQPQHF
few TRBD2 TRBJ2-3 17 TRBV30 TGTGCCTGGAGTAGGATAGCGGGGTTCGCTATGGAAGATACGCAGTATTTT CAWSRIAGFAMEDTQYF
NA NA TRBJ2-7 14 TRBV25-1 TGTGCCAGCAGTGAACTCTTCTTCCCCTACGAGCAGTACTTC CASSELFFPYEQYF
NA NA TRBJ1-2 15 TRBV2 TGTGCCAGCAGTTTAACCTCGGAAGGTCGGGAGGGCTACACCTTC CASSLTSEGREGYTF
NA NA TRBJ2-3 15 TRBV5-4 TGTGCCAGCAGCCAACTAATAGTGGGAGGAGATACGCAGTATTTT CASSQLIVGGDTQYF
NA NA TRBJ2-3 18 TRBV5-1 TGCGCCAGCAGCTTGGCCGAGAGATCCTGGGGAGTAACAGATACGCAGTATTTT CASSLAERSWGVTDTQYF
once TRBD2 TRBJ2-7 12 TRBV11-2 TGTGCCAGCAGCCGACTAGCAATCGAGCAGTACTTC CASSRLAIEQYF
NA TRBD2 TRBJ2-1 18 TRBV5-1 TGCGCCAGCAAGGGACTAGCGGGAGGGCAAAGCTCCTACAATGAGCAGTTCTTC CASKGLAGGQSSYNEQFF
NA NA TRBJ2-1 13 TRBV5-6 TGTGCCAGCAGCTTCGCAGGGGATACTGAGCAGTTCTTC CASSFAGDTEQFF
NA TRBD1 TRBJ1-2 15 TRBV10-1 TGCGCCAGCAGTGAGGGGACAGGGGTCGGATATGGCTACACCTTC CASSEGTGVGYGYTF